The next 26 T cell receptor beta chains were all read from a single sample in a study of blood T cell repertoires in COVID-19. Sequencing was performed with immunoSEQ multiplex PCR; in TCRdb, only in-frame clones are kept and a portion is missing. Seen here are approximately 200,000 clones, about 83% observed once, and the top ten hold 8% to 10%. Sequenced sample: PBMCs or T cells enriched from blood (not recorded which). The receptors come from a woman aged 25 to 45 who had recovered from COVID-19.

The chain is built from TRBV6-1 and TRBJ1-1, with 9 bases that match TRBD1. The germline V gene has CDR1 MNHNS and CDR2 SASEGT. This CDR3 contains 16 residues. The V segment lost 4 bases and the J segment 3 bases; nucleotides outside the gene matches: 9. The CDR3 loop is CASSAGQGVFDTEAFF. CDR3 bases: TGTGCCAGCAGTGCGGGACAGGGTGTTTTCGACACTGAAGCTTTCTTT.

V is TRBV24-1 and J is TRBJ2-2; 7 bases fit TRBD1. In germline, CDR1 is KGHDR, CDR2 SFDVKD. The CDR3 consists of 13 residues. J was trimmed by 6 bases and V by 4 bases; bases with no gene match: 1. CDR3 residues: CATSDQGAGELFF. The CDR3 DNA sequence: TGTGCCACCAGTGACCAGGGGGCCGGGGAGCTGTTTTTT.

The chain has TRBV2 and TRBJ2-1, with D hard to call. The V gene's germline CDR1 is SNHLY and CDR2 FYNNEI. CDR3 length: 14 amino acids. Trimming stripped 2 bases from V and 3 bases from J, with 8 bases between. The CDR3 sequence: CASSETSRYNEQFF. CDR3 nucleotide sequence: TGTGCCAGCAGTGAAACTTCCCGCTACAATGAGCAGTTCTTC. The entire variable domain, with the rest obtained from reference TRBV2 and TRBJ2-1, is as follows: EPEVTQTPSHQVTQMGQEVILRCVPISNHLYFYWYRQILGQKVEFLVSFYNNEISEKSEIFDDQFSVERPDGSNFTLKIRSTKLEDSAMYFCASSETSRYNEQFFGPGTRLTVL.

The chain has TRBV6-4 and TRBJ1-6; D is unresolved. CDR1 is MRHNA, CDR2 SNTAGT, per germline. V was trimmed by 4 bases and J by 10 bases, leaving 17 bases between them. This CDR3 has 15 residues. The CDR3 spells CASSGVFGSGSPLHF. The DNA of the CDR3 is TGTGCCAGCAGTGGCGTATTCGGGTCGGGGTCACCCCTCCACTTT.

The chain uses TRBV7-2 and TRBJ1-2; 8 bases agree with TRBD1. V shed 4 bases and J 4 bases; nucleotides not matched to a gene: 2. The germline CDR1 and CDR2 sequences are SGHTA and FQGNSA. The CDR3 totals 13 residues. CDR3 nucleotide sequence: TGTGCCAGCAGCTCAGGGGGCGGCTATGGCTACACCTTC. As protein: CASSSGGGYGYTF.

The rearrangement joins TRBV3-1 (or the pseudogene TRBV3-2) to TRBJ1-1; 8 bases map to TRBD1. Losses at the gene ends were 4 bases for V and 1 base for J; bases not matched to a gene: 5. The CDR3 contains 15 residues. The V gene's germline CDR1 is LGHDT and CDR2 YNNKEL (reference sequence). The CDR3, as DNA: TGTGCCAGCAGCCCAGGACAGGGACCGAACACTGAAGCTTTCTTT. Translating gives CASSPGQGPNTEAFF.

This chain links TRBV28 with TRBJ1-6, with a weak D call TRBD1 (5 bases). The CDR3 contains 14 residues. Looked up from germline, CDR1 is MDHEN and CDR2 is SYDVKM. V was shortened by 7 bases and J by 3 bases, with 10 bases between the two germline ends. CDR3: CASIMTDYNSPLHF. In DNA, the CDR3 is TGTGCCAGCATTATGACAGACTATAATTCACCCCTCCACTTT. The variable domain in full, with the rest retrieved from reference TRBV28 and TRBJ1-6, is DVKVTQSSRYLVKRTGEKVFLECVQDMDHENMFWYRQDPGLGLRLIYFSYDVKMKEKGDIPEGYSVSREKKERFSLILESASTNQTSMYLCASIMTDYNSPLHFGNGTRLTVT.

This sequence joins TRBV28 and TRBJ1-2, with D possibly being TRBD1 (6 bases). V shed 3 bases and J shed 5 bases, with 10 bases lying between them. Germline CDR1 reads MDHEN; CDR2 reads SYDVKM. The CDR3 loop spans 13 amino acids. CDR3 amino acids: CASSFKGGYGYTF. The CDR3 DNA reads TGTGCCAGCAGTTTTAAGGGGGGGTATGGCTACACCTTC.

The gene calls are TRBV7-9 and TRBJ2-1; 7 bases are shared with TRBD2. The germline V gene has CDR1 SEHNR and CDR2 FQNEAQ (reference sequence). Trimming at V came to 7 bases and at J to 4 bases, leaving 4 bases not matched to a gene. The CDR3 totals 13 residues. Here the CDR3 DNA reads TGTGCCAGCAAAGCGGGGCAATACAATGAGCAGTTCTTC. Its translation: CASKAGQYNEQFF.

The chain recombines TRBV7-2 with TRBJ2-1; D remains unclear. Germline lookup yields CDR1 SGHTA and CDR2 FQGNSA. Trimming took off 4 bases at V and 1 base at J, with 11 bases between the two ends. This CDR3 contains 15 residues. The CDR3 spells CASSSNPWSYNEQFF. CDR3 in DNA: TGTGCCAGCAGCTCTAACCCTTGGTCCTACAATGAGCAGTTCTTC.

This chain uses TRBV9 with TRBJ2-7, with TRBD1 identical over 7 bases. Trimming at V came to 3 bases and at J to 5 bases, leaving 11 bases not matched to a gene. This CDR3 is 15 amino acids long. The V gene's germline CDR1 is SGDLS and CDR2 YYNGEE. CDR3 DNA: TGTGCCAGCAGCGCCTCCGGGACAGTTTATAACGAGCAGTACTTC. Amino acids: CASSASGTVYNEQYF. Variable domain in full (rest from reference TRBV9 and TRBJ2-7): DSGVTQTPKHLITATGQRVTLRCSPRSGDLSVYWYQQSLDQGLQFLIQYYNGEERAKGNILERFSAQQFPDLHSELNLSSLELGDSALYFCASSASGTVYNEQYFGPGTRLTVT.

This clone was seen more than once but under ten times. V gene TRBV5-1 combines with J gene TRBJ2-7; TRBD1 agrees at 9 bases. The V gene end was trimmed by 1 base and the J gene end by 6 bases; junction bases not matched to a gene: 17. Per the germline V gene, CDR1 is SGHRS and CDR2 is YFSETQ. The CDR3 sequence is 18 residues long. In DNA form, the CDR3 reads TGCGCCAGCAGCTTGTTTGACAGGGGGACGCCAAGGGCTCCCGAGCAGTACTTC. Residues: CASSLFDRGTPRAPEQYF.

This clone was observed once. The rearrangement joins TRBV4-1 to TRBJ2-1, with 13 bases identical to TRBD2. The V gene end was trimmed by 2 bases and the J gene end by 5 bases; junction bases not matched to a gene: 9. Germline-derived CDR1 and CDR2 are MGHRA and YSYEKL. The CDR3 contains 18 residues. CDR3 sequence (DNA): TGCGCCAGCAGCCAACTAGATATGGGACTAGCGGGAAACAATGAGCAGTTCTTC. It codes for CASSQLDMGLAGNNEQFF.

This clone was counted a single time. This chain links TRBV2 with TRBJ1-2; perhaps TRBD1 as D (5 bases). Trimming pared 6 bases from V and 4 bases from J, leaving 12 bases between. The germline V gene has CDR1 SNHLY and CDR2 FYNNEI. CDR3 length: 13 residues. The DNA of the CDR3 is TGTGCCAGCAGGCCCGACAGCATCTATGGCTACACCTTC. Encoded protein: CASRPDSIYGYTF.

This chain uses TRBV4-1 with TRBJ2-2; 7 positions match TRBD1. The CDR3 has 14 residues. The V and J ends lost 1 base and 4 bases, in that order; junction bases with no gene match: 0. The germline V gene has CDR1 MGHRA and CDR2 YSYEKL. This CDR3 is CASSQGQGTGELFF. CDR3 bases: TGCGCCAGCAGCCAAGGACAGGGCACCGGGGAGCTGTTTTTT.

This clone showed up just once. The V and J genes are TRBV24-1 and TRBJ2-1; TRBD2 agrees at 9 bases. Germline V lookup: CDR1 KGHDR, CDR2 SFDVKD. V trimming: 4 bases; J trimming: 5 bases; junction bases outside the gene matches: 11. This CDR3 has 17 amino acids. The CDR3 loop reads CATSDPKTSGINNEQFF. The CDR3 nucleotides read TGTGCCACCAGTGACCCCAAGACTAGCGGAATTAACAATGAGCAGTTCTTC.

V and J are TRBV28 and TRBJ1-5, with TRBD1 as a possible D gene (6 bases). Germline CDR1 MDHEN, CDR2 SYDVKM. This CDR3 region has 16 residues. Trimming removed 2 bases from V and 3 bases from J, with 14 bases in between. The CDR3 reads CASSLAGAPHNQPQHF. The CDR3 bases are TGTGCCAGCAGTTTAGCAGGGGCGCCTCACAATCAGCCCCAGCATTTT.

This clone was counted once. The chain links TRBV7-9 to TRBJ1-4; the D is unclear. V gave up 5 bases and J gave up 2 bases, with 18 bases separating them. CDR1 is SEHNR and CDR2 is FQNEAQ in the germline V gene (reference sequence). The CDR3 is made up of 17 amino acids. Written as DNA, the CDR3 is TGTGCCAGCAGCCCCGGTTTCGAGGGTTGGACTAATGAAAAACTGTTTTTT. Translation: CASSPGFEGWTNEKLFF.

V and J are TRBV3-1 (or the pseudogene TRBV3-2) and TRBJ1-2; 7 bases fit TRBD1. Germline CDR1 and CDR2: LGHDT and YNNKEL (reference sequence). The length of the CDR3 is 14 residues. The J segment lost 6 bases and the V segment lost 4 bases, leaving 8 bases of the junction unmatched. CDR3 in amino acids: CASSPTQGGNGYTF. The CDR3 DNA sequence: TGTGCCAGCAGCCCAACTCAAGGGGGCAATGGCTACACCTTC.

The chain joins TRBV7-9 to TRBJ2-7; D is uncertain. CDR3 length equals 15 residues. Trimming shortened V by 5 bases and J by 2 bases, and 16 bases separated the two germline ends. Germline V lookup: CDR1 SEHNR, CDR2 FQNEAQ (reference sequence). The CDR3 spells CASSRDTFLTYEQYF. The CDR3 DNA follows: TGTGCCAGCAGCAGAGACACGTTCCTCACCTACGAGCAGTACTTC. Full variable domain (remainder filled in from reference TRBV7-9 and TRBJ2-7): DTGVSQNPRHKITKRGQNVTFRCDPISEHNRLYWYRQTLGQGPEFLTYFQNEAQLEKSRLLSDRFSAERPKGSFSTLEIQRTEQGDSAMYLCASSRDTFLTYEQYFGPGTRLTVT.

This chain links TRBV27 with TRBJ2-1; TRBD2 agrees at 12 bases. Germline V gene lookup returns CDR1 MNHEY and CDR2 SMNVEV (reference sequence). The CDR3 length is 17 residues. V trimming: 2 bases; J trimming: 2 bases; junction bases outside the gene matches: 4. CDR3 nucleotide sequence: TGTGCCAGCAGTTTACGGGGACTAGCGGGTCCCTACAATGAGCAGTTCTTC. This gives the protein CASSLRGLAGPYNEQFF.

V and J are TRBV6-4 and TRBJ2-6, with TRBD1 matching over 8 bases. The germline gives CDR1 MRHNA, CDR2 SNTAGT. The CDR3 runs to 18 residues. After removal of 3 bases from V and 2 bases from J, the junction contained 9 bases not matched to a gene. The CDR3 DNA reads TGTGCCAGCAGTGAATCTGGACAGGGATTCGCTGGGGCCAACGTCCTGACTTTC. This encodes CASSESGQGFAGANVLTF.

This clone was counted only a few times. The chain carries TRBV4-1 and TRBJ2-7; 7 bases fit TRBD2. V was clipped by 1 base and J by 3 bases; unmatched bases: 9. CDR3 length: 16 amino acids. Germline CDR1 and CDR2: MGHRA and YSYEKL. The CDR3 reads CASSQVAAGEGYEQYF. The CDR3 nucleotides read TGCGCCAGCAGCCAAGTTGCGGCGGGAGAGGGCTACGAGCAGTACTTC.

The rearrangement uses TRBV2 and TRBJ2-2, with D maybe TRBD2 (5 bases). Deletions cut 2 bases from V and 5 bases from J, with 12 bases between. Per the germline V gene, CDR1 is SNHLY and CDR2 is FYNNEI. The CDR3 has 15 residues. The CDR3 loop reads CASSETGKQTGELFF. The CDR3 DNA reads as TGTGCCAGCAGTGAAACGGGGAAACAAACCGGGGAGCTGTTTTTT.

The chain uses TRBV2 and TRBJ2-1, with TRBD1 matching over 9 bases. CDR3 length equals 13 residues. Looked up from germline, CDR1 is SNHLY and CDR2 is FYNNEI. V gave up 1 base and J gave up 16 bases; unmatched junction bases: 8. CDR3 residues: CASSEEAGTGKFF. The CDR3 coding sequence is TGTGCCAGCAGTGAAGAGGCCGGGACAGGGAAATTCTTC. The entire variable domain, with the rest obtained from reference TRBV2 and TRBJ2-1, is as follows: EPEVTQTPSHQVTQMGQEVILRCVPISNHLYFYWYRQILGQKVEFLVSFYNNEISEKSEIFDDQFSVERPDGSNFTLKIRSTKLEDSAMYFCASSEEAGTGKFFGPGTRLTVL.

The rearrangement uses TRBV6-4 and TRBJ2-3; the match to TRBD1 covers 8 bases. CDR1 and CDR2 (germline): MRHNA, SNTAGT. V shed 6 bases and J 2 bases; nucleotides not matched to a gene: 4. This CDR3 contains 14 residues. CDR3 in DNA: TGTGCCAGCAGGGGGGACAGGTCCACAGATACGCAGTATTTT. Its protein is CASRGDRSTDTQYF.